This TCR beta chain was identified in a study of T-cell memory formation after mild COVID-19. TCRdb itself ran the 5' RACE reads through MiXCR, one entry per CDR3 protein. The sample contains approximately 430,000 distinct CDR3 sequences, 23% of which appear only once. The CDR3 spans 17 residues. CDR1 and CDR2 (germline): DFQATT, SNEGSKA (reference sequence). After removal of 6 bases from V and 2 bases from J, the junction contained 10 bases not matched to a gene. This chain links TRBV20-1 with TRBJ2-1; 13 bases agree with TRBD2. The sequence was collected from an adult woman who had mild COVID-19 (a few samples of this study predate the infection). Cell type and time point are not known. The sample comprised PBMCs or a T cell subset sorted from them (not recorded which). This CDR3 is CSANGLAGAYTYNEQFF. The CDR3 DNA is TGCAGTGCCAACGGACTAGCGGGAGCGTACACCTACAATGAGCAGTTCTTC.